A selection of T cell receptor beta chains follows, all from one sample in a study of spatial heterogeneity in lung cancer. TCRdb recomputed calls from the 5' RACE reads with MiXCR, one row per CDR3 protein. The repertoire consists of about 60,000 distinct CDR3 sequences, with 8% to 9% occurring once and the leading ten covering more than 13%. Sequenced material: PBMCs, taken at surgery. The receptors derive from a female donor with early-stage non-small cell lung cancer. CDR3s include the opening cysteine and the closing phenylalanine or tryptophan. Clone sizes are given selectively: once, few, many, or a class where the clone is expanded.

size,J,V,CDR3
few,TRBJ1-6,TRBV5-1,CASSGQGRFNSPLHF
few,TRBJ1-1,TRBV11-2,CASSLGGGYLNTEAFF
few,TRBJ2-2,TRBV19,CASSITPGGGGPNTGELFF
NA,TRBJ1-2,TRBV27,CASSLSSSSTYGYTF
few,TRBJ2-1,TRBV4-1,CASSQTQGNSYNEQFF
many,TRBJ1-1,TRBV4-2,CASSQEGRQNTEAFF
NA,TRBJ2-7,TRBV10-3,CAIKLAGAYEQYF
NA,TRBJ1-1,TRBV28,CASTDSNTEAFF
many,TRBJ2-3,TRBV10-3,CAISLAGVADTQYF
few,TRBJ1-4,TRBV2,CASSDRALHEKLFF
many,TRBJ1-4,TRBV2,CASLGGVTGRSEKLFF
few,TRBJ2-1,TRBV27,CASSFRGKSNEQFF
few,TRBJ2-2,TRBV7-9,CASSLAQYNANTGELFF
few,TRBJ2-7,TRBV20-1,CSASSSRGGSGTYEQYF
many,TRBJ2-7,TRBV28,CASSLAGLAKQSEQYF
many,TRBJ2-1,TRBV28,CASSSPGQGFNEQFF
many,TRBJ2-7,TRBV27,CASSLGTSENEQYF
many,TRBJ2-7,TRBV20-1,CSAPGGRFGGEQYF
many,TRBJ2-7,TRBV14,CASSQLSWDKTYEQYF
NA,TRBJ2-7,TRBV7-2,CASSSYSYEQYF
many,TRBJ2-3,TRBV9,CASSPLSTDTQYF
NA,TRBJ2-3,TRBV3-1,CASSQVSGTPQYTQYF
few,TRBJ2-7,TRBV28,CASRPGLAGTYEQYF
medium-sized,TRBJ1-1,TRBV12-3/TRBV12-4,CASRSTGGNTEAFF
many,TRBJ2-1,TRBV5-1,CASRRALGATFNEQFF
NA,TRBJ2-1,TRBV5-6,CASSRTGPNEQFF
NA,TRBJ2-7,TRBV28,CASTFEDSFTYEQYF
many,TRBJ1-2,TRBV20-1,CSASRLTGANGYTF
many,TRBJ2-3,TRBV6-1,CASSENSGETDTQYF
many,TRBJ2-3,TRBV27,CASSSPQESTDTQYF
NA,TRBJ1-3,TRBV5-1,CASGDDGQGGNTIYF
many,TRBJ2-1,TRBV29-1,CSASGGYNEQFF
few,TRBJ2-3,TRBV18,CASSGDLGTQYF
NA,TRBJ1-1,TRBV18,CASSPNTLGGANTEAFF
many,TRBJ1-1,TRBV11-2,CASSFVADQAFF
NA,TRBJ1-4,TRBV2,CASRGGSSTNEKLFF
NA,TRBJ2-1,TRBV5-1,CASSLSGRAQSEQFF
few,TRBJ1-4,TRBV27,CASSRQGEGEKLFF
few,TRBJ2-7,TRBV28,CASTSSSYEQYF
NA,TRBJ2-6,TRBV2,CASTVARVPGANVLTF
NA,TRBJ2-1,TRBV3-1,CASSHLGQGGNEQFF
NA,TRBJ2-3,TRBV20-1,CSARMTGDTQYF
few,TRBJ1-2,TRBV5-1,CASSRGNGYTF
NA,TRBJ1-6,TRBV6-6,CASSPTTNYNSPLHF
many,TRBJ2-7,TRBV12-3/TRBV12-4,CASQDSRQGFFGEQYF
medium-sized,TRBJ1-4,TRBV20-1,CSARDPSGGDNEKLFF
many,TRBJ2-6,TRBV7-9,CASSHVSTGANVLTF
many,TRBJ2-3,TRBV6-5,CASSYSGVSTDTQYF
NA,TRBJ2-5,TRBV6-4,CASSDSKGRQETQYF
many,TRBJ2-7,TRBV4-2,CASSQPTPGTSVPEQYF
medium-sized,TRBJ2-2,TRBV11-2,CASSFELNTGELFF
few,TRBJ2-7,TRBV20-1,CSAPHDLAGAYEQYF
many,TRBJ2-1,TRBV11-2,CASSPPGLRNEQFF
NA,TRBJ2-3,TRBV12-3/TRBV12-4,CASRPRGTDTQYF
few,TRBJ2-6,TRBV5-1,CASSSGQGMVSGANVLTF
many,TRBJ2-1,TRBV10-3,CAISDGTSGGAWNEQFF